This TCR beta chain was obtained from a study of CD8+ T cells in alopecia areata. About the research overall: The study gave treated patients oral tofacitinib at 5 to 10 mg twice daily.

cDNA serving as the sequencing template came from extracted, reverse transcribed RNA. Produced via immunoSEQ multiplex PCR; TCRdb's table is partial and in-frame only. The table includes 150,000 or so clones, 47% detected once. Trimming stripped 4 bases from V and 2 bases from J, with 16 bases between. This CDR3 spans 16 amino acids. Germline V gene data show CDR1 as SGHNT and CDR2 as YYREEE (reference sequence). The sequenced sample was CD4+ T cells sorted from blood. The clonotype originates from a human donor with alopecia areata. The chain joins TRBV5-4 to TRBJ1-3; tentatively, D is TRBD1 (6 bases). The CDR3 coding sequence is TGTGCCAGCAGCCGTAACAGGGATAGGACTGGAAACACCATATATTTT. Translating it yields CASSRNRDRTGNTIYF.